These 17 T cell receptor beta chains came from one sample sequenced in a study of cytomegalovirus exposure and HLA in healthy donors. With 60 Vbeta and 13 Jbeta primers, the PCR was carried out. Assay used: immunoSEQ multiplex PCR; TCRdb lists only in-frame clones, some missing. The listing records approximately 93,000 clones. The sequenced sample was PBMCs. The source of these receptors is a woman in her twenties or thirties in good health and CMV-seronegative.

The V and J genes are TRBV5-5 and TRBJ2-1; D gene ambiguous. This CDR3 is built from 15 residues. V was cut by 1 base and J by 0 bases, with 8 bases left in between. The germline V gene has CDR1 SGHKS and CDR2 YYEKEE (reference sequence). The CDR3 here is CASSLIRSSYNEQFF. CDR3 nucleotide sequence: TGTGCCAGCAGCTTGATTCGGAGCTCCTACAATGAGCAGTTCTTC.

V gene TRBV28 combines with J gene TRBJ1-6, with 7 nucleotides matching TRBD1. This CDR3 is built from 14 residues. V lost 5 bases and J lost 13; bases outside the gene matches: 11. CDR1 and CDR2 (germline): MDHEN, SYDVKM. The CDR3 region is CASSIDRESSPLHF. CDR3 sequence (DNA): TGTGCCAGCAGTATCGACAGGGAATCCTCGCCCCTCCACTTT.

The genes are TRBV18 and TRBJ1-1; D gene ambiguous. The V end was cut by 1 base, the J end by 3 bases, with 12 bases between. Germline V gives CDR1 KGHSH, CDR2 LQKENI. CDR3 length equals 15 residues. The DNA of the CDR3 is TGTGCCAGCTCACCACTTAGCGCGAAGGACACTGAAGCTTTCTTT. Amino acid sequence: CASSPLSAKDTEAFF.

The chain combines TRBV6-1 with TRBJ2-7; D might be TRBD2 (6 bases). The germline V gene has CDR1 MNHNS and CDR2 SASEGT. The CDR3 is 15 residues long. Deletions cut 0 bases from V and 5 bases from J, with 14 bases between. CDR3 nucleotide sequence: TGTGCCAGCAGTGAAGCGAGTGGGGGGTCCGACGAGCAGTACTTC. Translating gives CASSEASGGSDEQYF.

The chain combines TRBV11-2 with TRBJ2-7; 9 bases are a match to TRBD1. The CDR3 runs to 16 residues. Losses at the gene ends were 0 bases for V and 2 bases for J; bases not matched to a gene: 5. Germline values: CDR1 SGHAT, CDR2 FQNNGV. The CDR3 sequence: CASSLDSGTGPYEQYF. CDR3 bases: TGTGCCAGCAGCTTAGATTCCGGGACAGGGCCCTACGAGCAGTACTTC. Full variable domain (rest looked up from reference TRBV11-2 and TRBJ2-7): EAGVAQSPRYKIIEKRQSVAFWCNPISGHATLYWYQQILGQGPKLLIQFQNNGVVDDSQLPKDRFSAERLKGVDSTLKIQPAKLEDSAVYLCASSLDSGTGPYEQYFGPGTRLTVT.

The rearrangement joins TRBV7-8 to TRBJ1-1, with D unclear. The CDR3 is 13 residues long. Germline CDR1 is SGHVS and CDR2 is FQNEAQ. V shed 5 bases and J shed 0 bases, with 7 bases lying between them. CDR3 sequence reads: CASSAVVNTEAFF. The CDR3 DNA is TGTGCCAGCAGCGCCGTAGTGAACACTGAAGCTTTCTTT.

V usage is TRBV2 and J usage is TRBJ2-3; D gene unclear. Trimming shortened V by 0 bases and J by 0 bases, and 4 bases separated the two germline ends. Germline CDR1 and CDR2: SNHLY and FYNNEI. The CDR3 is 14 residues long. This CDR3 reads CASSEALSTDTQYF. CDR3 bases: TGTGCCAGCAGTGAAGCTCTTAGCACAGATACGCAGTATTTT.

The rearrangement uses TRBV16 and TRBJ2-1; 8 positions match TRBD2. Germline V gene lookup returns CDR1 KGHSY and CDR2 FQNENV. The CDR3 has 20 amino acids. Germline trimming cut 2 bases from V and 5 bases from J; bases unmatched to any gene: 20. The CDR3 DNA follows: TGTGCCAGCAGCCAAGGCTCGGCCGCGTGGCGGGAGGATCACAACAATGAGCAGTTCTTC. Residues: CASSQGSAAWREDHNNEQFF.

The chain recombines TRBV7-6 with TRBJ1-5; D might be TRBD1 (6 bases). Trimming shortened V by 6 bases and J by 1 base, and 10 bases separated the two germline ends. The CDR3 length is 14 residues. CDR1 SGHVS and CDR2 FNYEAQ come from the germline V gene. Here the CDR3 reads CASSPGVSNQPQHF. The CDR3 coding sequence is TGTGCCAGCAGTCCAGGGGTGAGCAATCAGCCCCAGCATTTT.

The chain joins TRBV28 to TRBJ2-7, with D possibly matching TRBD2 (5 bases). The CDR3 length is 12 residues. Germline CDR1 is MDHEN and CDR2 is SYDVKM. CDR3 sequence reads: CAGGRGTYEQYF. In DNA, the CDR3 is TGTGCGGGTGGGCGAGGGACCTACGAGCAGTACTTC.

The rearrangement uses TRBV6-5 and TRBJ2-5; D uncertain. The CDR3 is made up of 13 amino acids. V lost 2 bases, J lost 3 bases, and 7 bases lay in between. The germline V gene has CDR1 MNHEY and CDR2 SVGAGI. CDR3 coding DNA: TGTGCCAGCAGTTACATCGGAGAAGAGACCCAGTACTTC. Translating gives CASSYIGEETQYF.

CDR3 nucleotide sequence: TGTGCCAGCAGCCAGGAGCCAGGGGGCGGAGAGACCCAGTACTTC. The encoded protein is CASSQEPGGGETQYF. V is TRBV11-3 and J is TRBJ2-5; 8 bases line up with TRBD1. Trimming at V came to 5 bases and at J to 4 bases, leaving 9 bases not matched to a gene. There are 15 residues in the CDR3. CDR1 and CDR2 (germline): SGHNT, YENEEA.

The chain has TRBV7-6 and TRBJ1-1; D not resolved. The CDR3 consists of 13 residues. V was trimmed by 3 bases and J by 3 bases, leaving 8 bases between them. In germline, CDR1 is SGHVS, CDR2 FNYEAQ. CDR3 region: CASSLYGDTEAFF. CDR3 DNA: TGTGCCAGCAGCTTGTACGGGGACACTGAAGCTTTCTTT. The entire variable domain, with the rest obtained from reference TRBV7-6 and TRBJ1-1, is as follows: GAGVSQSPRYKVTKRGQDVALRCDPISGHVSLYWYRQALGQGPEFLTYFNYEAQQDKSGLPNDRFSAERPEGSISTLTIQRTEQRDSAMYRCASSLYGDTEAFFGQGTRLTVV.

The chain combines TRBV6-5 with TRBJ2-7, with D hard to call. The germline gives CDR1 MNHEY, CDR2 SVGAGI. The ends were cut back, 2 bases at V and 3 bases at J, with 8 bases in the middle. The CDR3 runs 13 residues. The CDR3 DNA sequence: TGTGCCAGCAGTTACGGGCCAGTCTACGAGCAGTACTTC. This translates into CASSYGPVYEQYF.

The CDR3 DNA sequence: TGTGCCAGTAGTATCGGACAGGAGAACACTGAAGCTTTCTTT. It translates to CASSIGQENTEAFF. This chain links TRBV19 with TRBJ1-1; 7 nucleotides line up with TRBD1. The germline V gene has CDR1 LNHDA and CDR2 SQIVND (reference sequence). The CDR3 runs 14 residues. V shed 3 bases, J shed 1 base, and the junction held 2 bases outside the gene matches.

This chain joins TRBV7-9 and TRBJ1-1; TRBD1 matches 7 bases. The CDR3 has 15 amino acids. Per germline, CDR1 SEHNR and CDR2 FQNEAQ (reference sequence). V lost 4 bases and J lost 6; bases outside the gene matches: 11. Written as DNA, the CDR3 is TGTGCCAGCAGCTCCATAGGGGCACAGGGGTCTGAAGCTTTCTTT. This gives the protein CASSSIGAQGSEAFF.

The chain recombines TRBV2 with TRBJ2-7; a possible D gene is TRBD2 (7 bases). CDR1 SNHLY and CDR2 FYNNEI come from the germline V gene. This CDR3 region has 13 residues. V shed 11 bases and J shed 5 bases, with 19 bases lying between them. This CDR3 is CAGGSQGRDEQYF. CDR3 in DNA: TGTGCCGGAGGCTCGCAGGGGAGGGACGAGCAGTACTTC.